This T cell receptor beta chain stems from a study of OX40 agonist ivuxolimab in advanced cancers. Study-wide results and caveats: Blood T cells, both CD4+ and CD8+, expanded clonally by week 6 at 0.1 to 3.0 mg/kg.

Concerning this clone: No antigen is known for it.

Profiling relied on immunoSEQ multiplex PCR, and the TCRdb table lists in-frame clones only, not all of them. The sample lists fewer than 30,000 clones, less than 85% occurring once. Sequenced material: CD4+ or CD8+ T cells sorted from blood, taken in a trial of the OX40 agonist ivuxolimab. The clonotype originates from an adult with an advanced solid tumor such as melanoma, head and neck, liver or kidney cancer.

The CDR3: CASGPSGNTIYF. DNA of the CDR3: TGTGCCAGCGGGCCTTCTGGAAACACCATATATTTT. The rearrangement links TRBV5-6 to TRBJ1-3, with unresolved D. V was cut by 7 bases and J by 1 base, with 6 bases left in between. Germline V gives CDR1 SGHDT, CDR2 YYEEEE. This CDR3 is 12 amino acids long.